This is a list of T cell receptor beta chains from one sample in a study of T-cell reconstitution after alpha-beta-depleted transplantation in children. One entry per CDR3 protein, called by TCRdb with MiXCR from the PCR reads. This sample has approximately 97,000 distinct CDR3 sequences, with over 6% found just once. Sequencing was performed on PBMCs, taken before TCRalphabeta/CD19-depleted stem cell transplant. These receptors were obtained from a boy younger than 10 with acute lymphoblastic leukemia, due to receive a stem cell transplant. The CDR3 runs from the conserved cysteine through the conserved F or W. A D gene is named only where the DNA matches it firmly. Some rows mark clone size as missing; the rest say once, few, many or name a class of expanded clone.

TRBV24-1,few,TRBD2,TRBJ2-1,TGTGCCACCAGTGATCTGCGGGGGGCCCACAATGAGCAGTTCTTC,CATSDLRGAHNEQFF
TRBV4-3,many,-,TRBJ2-5,TGCGCCAGCAGCCCGGGCGTCAGTCCTGCGGAGACCCAGTACTTC,CASSPGVSPAETQYF
TRBV5-6,few,-,TRBJ1-2,TGTGCCAGCAGCTTGGGCGGCCCGGATGGCTACACCTTC,CASSLGGPDGYTF
TRBV6-1,few,TRBD2,TRBJ2-7,TGTGCCAGCAGGCCCGGGGGGGCCCGGTACGAGCAGTACTTC,CASRPGGARYEQYF
TRBV4-1,many,-,TRBJ2-3,TGCGCCAGCAGCCAACGCAGGACAGATACGCAGTATTTT,CASSQRRTDTQYF
TRBV15,few,-,TRBJ1-5,TGTGCCACCAGCAGAGTAGCCCTCGACAAAGGGAAGGGCAATCAGCCCCAGCATTTT,CATSRVALDKGKGNQPQHF
TRBV7-2,many,TRBD2,TRBJ2-1,TGTGCCAGCAGCTTCCGGACTAGCGGGGGAAATGAGCAGTTCTTC,CASSFRTSGGNEQFF
TRBV10-3,-,TRBD1,TRBJ2-7,TGTGCCATCACCCCCGACAGGGCTGTCGAGCAGTACTTC,CAITPDRAVEQYF
TRBV20-1,many,-,TRBJ2-7,TGCAGTGCTAGGCAGGGGTCAAACTCCTACGAGCAGTACTTC,CSARQGSNSYEQYF
TRBV7-3,many,-,TRBJ2-1,TGTGCCAGCAGCTTAGACTTAGTTAATGATGAGCAGTTCTTC,CASSLDLVNDEQFF
TRBV11-2,many,-,TRBJ2-5,TGTGCCAGCAGCTCCTCTGACACCAAAAGAGAGACCCAGTACTTC,CASSSSDTKRETQYF
TRBV7-9,few,TRBD1,TRBJ2-7,TGTGCCAGCAGCTCCTTCGACAGGGACCACTACGAGCAGTACTTC,CASSSFDRDHYEQYF
TRBV28,many,-,TRBJ2-5,TGTGCCAGCAGCCGGGCCGAGGGGGCCCAGTACTTC,CASSRAEGAQYF
TRBV18,-,-,TRBJ2-7,TGTGCCAGCTCACCAGGGGTTTCGCACGAGCAGTACTTC,CASSPGVSHEQYF
TRBV28,-,-,TRBJ1-5,TGTGCCAGCAGTACTACAGGGTGGAGCAATCAGCCCCAGCATTTT,CASSTTGWSNQPQHF